This T cell receptor beta chain originates from a study of T cells after yellow fever vaccination. Using its own MiXCR run on the 5' RACE reads, TCRdb lists one record per CDR3 protein. The sample includes some 250,000 distinct CDR3 sequences, roughly 7.2% of them seen just once. Comment on this clonotype: Its antigen remains unknown.

This CDR3 contains 15 residues. Germline CDR1 is ENHRY and CDR2 is SYGVKD. J was trimmed by 1 base and V by 4 bases; bases with no gene match: 4. Study findings and constraints: Faster peaking, at day 5 versus 15, marked a secondary response that was weaker.

This specimen consisted of CD4+ T cells sorted from PBMCs, obtained 15 days after the yellow fever booster vaccination. The rearrangement uses TRBV10-3 and TRBJ1-5; 7 bases line up with TRBD1. The receptor's source is a man aged 25-45 years who received the YFV17D yellow fever vaccine. CDR3 region: CAISGGTASNQPQHF. The DNA of the CDR3 is TGTGCCATCAGTGGCGGGACAGCGAGCAATCAGCCCCAGCATTTT.